This is a list of T cell receptor beta chains from one sample in a study of T cell responses to AZD1222 COVID-19 vaccine. The method was immunoSEQ multiplex PCR; TCRdb's version includes in-frame clones alone and lacks a portion of them. The data show 110,000 to 150,000 clones, about 90% seen once. Sequencing was performed on peripheral blood, taken on day 0 of AZD1222 vaccination. These TCRs come from an adult in good health. CDR3s include the opening cysteine and the closing phenylalanine or tryptophan. D genes are given only for firm matches.

V: TRBV6-4; D: -; CDR3: CASSEGTGELFF
V: TRBV11-3; D: TRBD1; CDR3: CASSSGTGNYGYTF
V: TRBV2; D: TRBD1; CDR3: CASSEGDSYGYTF
V: TRBV3-1/TRBV3-2; D: TRBD2; CDR3: CASSQGTSGGQDF
V: TRBV27; D: -; CDR3: CASSLSLANTQYF
V: TRBV11-3; D: TRBD2; CDR3: CASSLGSSGRRTGELFF
V: TRBV28; D: TRBD1; CDR3: CASRFPGQTNTEAFF
V: TRBV20-1; D: -; CDR3: CSASAQGRDYGYTF
V: TRBV29-1; D: -; CDR3: CSVENRVGHYGYTF
V: TRBV7-9; D: TRBD1; CDR3: CASSLDRGWSPLHF
V: TRBV6-5; D: -; CDR3: CASRNRNTEAFF
V: TRBV15; D: -; CDR3: CATSRERPGALSEQYF
V: TRBV7-6; D: -; CDR3: CASSPPSTVNTEAFF
V: TRBV27; D: TRBD1; CDR3: CASSSIIRDRFGETQYF
V: TRBV2; D: TRBD1; CDR3: CASPGQGTDTQYF
V: TRBV9; D: -; CDR3: CASSVNAGSNTGELFF
V: TRBV10-3; D: TRBD1; CDR3: CAITLGQGVLYEQYF
V: TRBV4-3; D: -; CDR3: CASSHNKGLAYNEQFF
V: TRBV5-4; D: -; CDR3: CASSLGLGINYGYTF
V: TRBV7-9; D: -; CDR3: CASSLGPDTIYF
V: TRBV10-3; D: -; CDR3: CAISDGGTRANYGYTF
V: TRBV5-4; D: TRBD2; CDR3: CASSSRAGGYNEQFF
V: TRBV7-8; D: -; CDR3: CASSLPKGQHSGNTIYF
V: TRBV30; D: -; CDR3: CAWRRTASRANVLTF
V: TRBV18; D: -; CDR3: CASSPDQKLFF
V: TRBV4-3; D: -; CDR3: CASSPTGNYGYTF
V: TRBV10-3; D: -; CDR3: CAISESTNTEAFF
V: TRBV19; D: -; CDR3: CASSRAGRGYEQYF
V: TRBV7-2; D: -; CDR3: CASRRRGWDNEQFF
V: TRBV7-9; D: TRBD2; CDR3: CASSLRAGGNNEQFF
V: TRBV11-2; D: TRBD2; CDR3: CASSSHLAGVLTGELFF
V: TRBV9; D: TRBD2; CDR3: CASSVGPGGPNNEQFF
V: TRBV6-5; D: -; CDR3: CASRISRGWNTEAFF